This TCR beta chain was documented in a study of Ad26.COV2.S vaccination and SARS-CoV-2 variants. The protocol was immunoSEQ multiplex PCR, while the TCRdb copy is restricted to in-frame clones and leaves out a portion. The profile shows around 370,000 clones, around 90% of them singletons. The CDR3 spans 15 residues. Germline V gene lookup returns CDR1 SNHLY and CDR2 FYNNEI. V was clipped by 7 bases and J by 0 bases, with 12 bases between them. The sample in question was peripheral blood, obtained after recovery from COVID-19. The chain is built from TRBV2 and TRBJ1-4; D may be TRBD1 (5 bases). The TCR sequence derives from a human donor who had recovered from COVID-19. CDR3 coding DNA: TGTGCCAGCATTCTCGGACAAGCAACTAATGAAAAACTGTTTTTT. This codes for CASILGQATNEKLFF. The full variable domain, with the rest looked up from reference TRBV2 and TRBJ1-4, is EPEVTQTPSHQVTQMGQEVILRCVPISNHLYFYWYRQILGQKVEFLVSFYNNEISEKSEIFDDQFSVERPDGSNFTLKIRSTKLEDSAMYFCASILGQATNEKLFFGSGTQLSVL.